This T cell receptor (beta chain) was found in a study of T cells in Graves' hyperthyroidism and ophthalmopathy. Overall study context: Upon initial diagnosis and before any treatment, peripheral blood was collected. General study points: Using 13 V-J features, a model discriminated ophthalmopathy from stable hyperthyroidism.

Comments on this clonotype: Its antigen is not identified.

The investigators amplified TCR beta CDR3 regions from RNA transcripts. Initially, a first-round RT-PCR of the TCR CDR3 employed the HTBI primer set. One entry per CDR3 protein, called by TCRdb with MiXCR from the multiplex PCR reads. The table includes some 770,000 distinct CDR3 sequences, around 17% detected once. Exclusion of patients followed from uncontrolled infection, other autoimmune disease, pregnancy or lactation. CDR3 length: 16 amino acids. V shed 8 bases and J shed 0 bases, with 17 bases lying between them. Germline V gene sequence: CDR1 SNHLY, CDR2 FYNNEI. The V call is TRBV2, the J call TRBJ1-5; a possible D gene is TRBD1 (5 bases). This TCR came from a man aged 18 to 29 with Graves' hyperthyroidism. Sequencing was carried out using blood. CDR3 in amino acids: CASLSSTGTSNQPQHF. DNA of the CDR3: TGTGCCAGCCTCTCCTCCACGGGGACTAGCAATCAGCCCCAGCATTTT. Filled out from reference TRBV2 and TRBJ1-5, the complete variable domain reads EPEVTQTPSHQVTQMGQEVILRCVPISNHLYFYWYRQILGQKVEFLVSFYNNEISEKSEIFDDQFSVERPDGSNFTLKIRSTKLEDSAMYFCASLSSTGTSNQPQHFGDGTRLSIL.